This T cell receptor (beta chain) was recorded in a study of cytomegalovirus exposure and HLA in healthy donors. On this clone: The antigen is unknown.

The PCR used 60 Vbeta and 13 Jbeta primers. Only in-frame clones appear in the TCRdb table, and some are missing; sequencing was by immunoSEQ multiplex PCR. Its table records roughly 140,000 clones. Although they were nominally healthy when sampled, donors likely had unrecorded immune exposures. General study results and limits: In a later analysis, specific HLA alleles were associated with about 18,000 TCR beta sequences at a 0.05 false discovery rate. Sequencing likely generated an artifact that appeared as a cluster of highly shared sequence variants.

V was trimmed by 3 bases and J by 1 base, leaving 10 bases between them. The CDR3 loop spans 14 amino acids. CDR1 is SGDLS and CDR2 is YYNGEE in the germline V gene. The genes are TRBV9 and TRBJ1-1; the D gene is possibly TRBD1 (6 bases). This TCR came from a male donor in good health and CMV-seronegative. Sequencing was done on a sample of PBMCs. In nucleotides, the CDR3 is TGTGCCAGCAGCGCGACAGGCGAGAACACTGAAGCTTTCTTT. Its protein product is CASSATGENTEAFF. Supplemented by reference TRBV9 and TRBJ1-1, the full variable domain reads DSGVTQTPKHLITATGQRVTLRCSPRSGDLSVYWYQQSLDQGLQFLIQYYNGEERAKGNILERFSAQQFPDLHSELNLSSLELGDSALYFCASSATGENTEAFFGQGTRLTVV.